This TCR beta chain comes out of a study of cytomegalovirus exposure and HLA in healthy donors. Across the whole study: Membership in the Caucasian-associated ancestry cluster was found for around four fifths of fewer than 450 genotyped donors.

It was with 60 Vbeta and 13 Jbeta primers that the PCR ran. The method was immunoSEQ multiplex PCR; TCRdb's version includes in-frame clones alone and lacks a portion of them. In the table there are about 220,000 clones, about 81% of which are singletons. Overall study findings and caveats: Later analysis identified 17,000 or so TCR beta sequences associated with HLA alleles, using a false discovery rate threshold of 0.05.

Trimming stripped 0 bases from V and 6 bases from J, with 11 bases between. Germline V gives CDR1 MNHNY, CDR2 SVGAGI (reference sequence). The CDR3 length is 14 residues. A single count supports this clone. No antigen is known for it. The clonotype comes from a woman aged 35 to 49 in good health and CMV-seropositive. What was sequenced was PBMCs. The gene calls are TRBV6-6 and TRBJ1-2, with D possibly TRBD1 on 5 matching bases. The DNA of the CDR3 is TGTGCCAGCAGTTACTCGCTCAGGGATCATGGCTACACCTTC. It yields the protein CASSYSLRDHGYTF.